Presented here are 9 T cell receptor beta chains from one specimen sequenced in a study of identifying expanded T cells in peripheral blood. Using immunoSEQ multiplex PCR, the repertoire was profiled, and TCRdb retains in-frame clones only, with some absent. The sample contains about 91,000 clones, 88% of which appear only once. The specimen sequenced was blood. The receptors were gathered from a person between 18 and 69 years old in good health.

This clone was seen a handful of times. The chain's CDR3 is CASSLDRGRAGYTF. DNA of the CDR3: TGTGCCAGCAGCTTGGACAGGGGGCGGGCTGGCTACACCTTC. This rearrangement joins TRBV5-6 to TRBJ1-2; TRBD1 agrees at 9 bases. Germline CDR1 SGHDT, CDR2 YYEEEE. J lost 7 bases, V lost 0 bases, and 4 bases had no gene match. The CDR3 loop spans 14 amino acids.

CDR3 loop: CASSLVSTGRGTEAFF. The CDR3 nucleotides read TGTGCCAGCAGCTTAGTATCTACCGGGCGCGGCACTGAAGCTTTCTTT. J is TRBJ1-1 and V is TRBV7-2; D uncertain. The CDR3 extends over 16 amino acids. The germline V gene has CDR1 SGHTA and CDR2 FQGNSA. Trimming removed 1 base from V and 4 bases from J, with 16 bases in between.

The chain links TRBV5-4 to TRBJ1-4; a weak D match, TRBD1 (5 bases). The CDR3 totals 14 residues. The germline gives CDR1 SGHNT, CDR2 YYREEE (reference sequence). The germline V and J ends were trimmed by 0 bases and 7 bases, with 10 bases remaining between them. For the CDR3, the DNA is TGTGCCAGCAGCTTGGACAGGAGGGGTGAAAAACTGTTTTTT. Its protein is CASSLDRRGEKLFF.

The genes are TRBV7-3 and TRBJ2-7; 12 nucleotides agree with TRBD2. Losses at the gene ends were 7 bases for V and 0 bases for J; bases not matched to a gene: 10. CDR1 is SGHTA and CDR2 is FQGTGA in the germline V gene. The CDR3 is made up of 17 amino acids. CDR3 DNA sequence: TGTGCCAGCACTCCTAGAGGGGGACTAGCGGGCTCCTACGAGCAGTACTTC. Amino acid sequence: CASTPRGGLAGSYEQYF.

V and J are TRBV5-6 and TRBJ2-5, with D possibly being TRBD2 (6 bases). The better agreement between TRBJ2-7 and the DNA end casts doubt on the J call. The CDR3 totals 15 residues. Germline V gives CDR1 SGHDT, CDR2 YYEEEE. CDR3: CASSTYGGFSYEQYF. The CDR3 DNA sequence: TGTGCCAGCAGCACATACGGAGGGTTCTCCTACGAGCAGTACTTC.

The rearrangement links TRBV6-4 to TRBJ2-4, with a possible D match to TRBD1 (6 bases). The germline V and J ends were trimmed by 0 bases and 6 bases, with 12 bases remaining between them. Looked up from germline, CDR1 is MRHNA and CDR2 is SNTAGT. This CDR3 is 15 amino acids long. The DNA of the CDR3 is TGTGCCAGCAGTGACTCAGCAGGGGAGTCAAACATTCAGTACTTC. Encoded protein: CASSDSAGESNIQYF.

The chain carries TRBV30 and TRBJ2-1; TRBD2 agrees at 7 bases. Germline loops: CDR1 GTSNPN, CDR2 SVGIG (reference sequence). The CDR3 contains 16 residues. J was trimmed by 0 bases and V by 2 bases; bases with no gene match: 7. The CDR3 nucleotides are TGTGCCTGGAGTCCTCGCCGCGGGGGCTCCTACAATGAGCAGTTCTTC. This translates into CAWSPRRGGSYNEQFF.

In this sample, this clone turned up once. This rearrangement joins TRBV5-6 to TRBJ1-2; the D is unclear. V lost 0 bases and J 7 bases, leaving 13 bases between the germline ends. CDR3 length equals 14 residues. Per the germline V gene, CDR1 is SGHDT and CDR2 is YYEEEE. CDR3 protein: CASSLGRRSSGYTF. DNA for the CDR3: TGTGCCAGCAGCTTGGGCAGGAGGTCGTCTGGCTACACCTTC.

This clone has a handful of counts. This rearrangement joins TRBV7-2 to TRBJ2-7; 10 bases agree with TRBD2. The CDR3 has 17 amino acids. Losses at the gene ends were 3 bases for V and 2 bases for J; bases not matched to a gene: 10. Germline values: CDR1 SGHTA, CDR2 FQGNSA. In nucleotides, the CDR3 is TGTGCCAGCAGCTTGTCTAGCGGGAGCCTCTGGCCCTACGAGCAGTACTTC. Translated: CASSLSSGSLWPYEQYF.